Each of the 23 T cell receptor beta chains below was sequenced from the same sample in a study of T cells in Graves' hyperthyroidism and ophthalmopathy. RNA transcripts were the template for amplifying TCR beta CDR3 regions. TCR CDR3 underwent first-round RT-PCR with the HTBI primer set. MiXCR, run by TCRdb on the multiplex PCR reads, gives a single entry per CDR3 protein. This table has fewer than 900,000 distinct CDR3 sequences, roughly a sixth appearing once. Sequences were obtained from blood. The origin of the receptors is a woman aged 45 to 65 with Graves' hyperthyroidism that later progressed to Graves' ophthalmopathy.

J is TRBJ1-6 and V is TRBV12-3 or TRBV12-4; D not resolved. The CDR3 extends over 15 amino acids. V was pared by 3 bases and J by 3 bases, with 9 bases between. CDR3 sequence (DNA): TGTGCCAGCAGTTTTAACTCCCGCTATAATTCACCCCTCCACTTT. It yields the protein CASSFNSRYNSPLHF.

The J gene is TRBJ2-5, the V gene TRBV5-1, with a possible D match to TRBD1 (6 bases). From germline, CDR1 is SGHRS and CDR2 YFSETQ. The V end lost 4 bases, the J end lost 4 bases, and 14 bases lay between the germline ends. The CDR3 is made up of 14 amino acids. Written as DNA, the CDR3 is TGCGCCAGCAGCACTACAGGGCGTGGAGAGACCCAGTACTTC. It translates to CASSTTGRGETQYF.

This clonotype was seen at least ten times. The chain has TRBV18 and TRBJ1-2; 7 bases align to TRBD1. The CDR3 is 14 residues long. Trimming removed 5 bases from V and 3 bases from J; junction bases left unmatched: 6. CDR1 KGHSH and CDR2 LQKENI come from the germline V gene. CDR3 loop: CASSRQGRDYGYTF. The DNA for the CDR3 is TGTGCCAGCTCAAGACAGGGAAGGGACTATGGCTACACCTTC.

The chain recombines TRBV13 with TRBJ1-5, with D possibly TRBD1 on 6 matching bases. This CDR3 contains 14 residues. V was shortened by 5 bases and J by 3 bases, with 11 bases between the two germline ends. The germline V gene encodes CDR1 PRHDT and CDR2 FYEKMQ (reference sequence). The CDR3 sequence is CASSRGGLNQPQHF. The CDR3 nucleotides are TGTGCCAGCAGCCGGGGGGGGCTCAATCAGCCCCAGCATTTT.

In its sample, this clonotype was seen many times. V is TRBV6-6 and J is TRBJ1-2; tentatively, D is TRBD1 (5 bases). The CDR3 covers 15 residues. Germline values: CDR1 MNHNY, CDR2 SVGAGI (reference sequence). The V and J ends lost 0 bases and 0 bases respectively, with 8 bases between them. In nucleotides, the CDR3 is TGTGCCAGCAGTTACTCCAGGGTCGCTAACTATGGCTACACCTTC. Protein: CASSYSRVANYGYTF.

This clonotype has ten or more counts. The rearrangement joins TRBV3-1 to TRBJ2-1, with D tentatively TRBD2 (7 bases). The CDR3 sequence is 15 residues long. V was pared by 3 bases and J by 8 bases, with 17 bases between. The V gene's germline CDR1 is LGHDT and CDR2 YNNKEL (reference sequence). In DNA form, the CDR3 reads TGTGCCAGCAGCCATTGGGGGGGCCGAGGGGATGAGCAGTTCTTC. Its protein product is CASSHWGGRGDEQFF.

The chain uses TRBV19 and TRBJ1-5; D is undetermined. Germline V gives CDR1 LNHDA, CDR2 SQIVND (reference sequence). The CDR3 is 18 residues long. Between the trimmed V and J ends, which lost 0 bases and 2 bases, there was a span of 17 bases. CDR3 in DNA: TGTGCCAGTAGTATAGATCTTTGGAGGGATATGGGCAATCAGCCCCAGCATTTT. Its protein is CASSIDLWRDMGNQPQHF.

The chain has TRBV20-1 and TRBJ2-3; 12 nucleotides line up with TRBD2. J gave up 3 bases and V 5 bases, and 12 bases lay outside the gene matches. CDR1 and CDR2 (germline): DFQATT, SNEGSKA (reference sequence). The CDR3 contains 17 residues. The CDR3 nucleotides are TGCAGTGCTTCTGGGCTAGCGGGAGGGCCGGGGACAGATACGCAGTATTTT. It specifies CSASGLAGGPGTDTQYF.

Only one count was recorded for this clonotype. The chain uses TRBV2 and TRBJ1-1, with a tentative D call TRBD1 (6 bases). V gave up 7 bases and J gave up 8 bases, with 23 bases separating them. CDR1 is SNHLY, CDR2 FYNNEI, per germline. CDR3 length: 15 residues. The DNA of the CDR3 is TGTGCCAGCAACGGTCGGGGGGCTCGCGAGGGGGAAGCTTTCTTT. Amino acids: CASNGRGAREGEAFF.

This clonotype was observed many times. The chain recombines TRBV15 with TRBJ1-1; D is possibly TRBD1 (5 bases). Germline CDR1 reads LNHNV; CDR2 reads YYDKDF (reference sequence). V was pared by 5 bases and J by 1 base, with 11 bases between. The CDR3 spans 14 residues. For the CDR3, the DNA is TGTGCCACCAGCCCGGGGGGGGAGAACACTGAAGCTTTCTTT. This encodes CATSPGGENTEAFF.

The chain combines TRBV4-1 with TRBJ1-2, with 11 bases lining up with TRBD1. Trimming cost V 0 bases and J 4 bases; bases outside gene matches: 4. Looked up from germline, CDR1 is MGHRA and CDR2 is YSYEKL. CDR3 length: 16 amino acids. The CDR3 bases are TGCGCCAGCAGCCAAGAAGGACAGGGGGCCGGCTATGGCTACACCTTC. Translating gives CASSQEGQGAGYGYTF.

The chain employs TRBV6-5 and TRBJ1-4, with a weak D call TRBD1 (5 bases). CDR1 and CDR2 from the germline V gene are MNHEY and SVGAGI. The CDR3 length is 16 residues. Trimming left V 0 bases short and J 6 bases short, with 14 bases between. As DNA, the CDR3 is TGTGCCAGCAGTTACTCGACGGCAGGGTATGATGAAAAACTGTTTTTT. Translating gives CASSYSTAGYDEKLFF.

DNA for the CDR3: TGCGCCAGCAGCTCGCCCGGGACGCAAGATACGCAGTATTTT. The encoded protein is CASSSPGTQDTQYF. This sequence joins TRBV5-1 and TRBJ2-3; D might be TRBD1 or TRBD2, each matching 5 bases. CDR1 and CDR2 from the germline V gene are SGHRS and YFSETQ. V was shortened by 3 bases and J by 5 bases, with 13 bases between the two germline ends. The CDR3 totals 14 residues.

This clonotype was detected ten times or more. The chain carries TRBV12-3 or TRBV12-4 and TRBJ1-5; D not resolved. Between the trimmed V and J ends, which lost 6 bases and 0 bases, there was a span of 21 bases. The CDR3 is 18 amino acids. This CDR3 reads CASSRVAPSPYSNQPQHF. Written as DNA, the CDR3 is TGTGCCAGCAGCCGTGTGGCCCCATCCCCTTATAGCAATCAGCCCCAGCATTTT.

The chain is built from TRBV7-9 and TRBJ2-3; D not certain. The CDR3 is 14 amino acids. Deletions cut 7 bases from V and 0 bases from J, with 11 bases between. Germline V gene sequence: CDR1 SEHNR, CDR2 FQNEAQ (reference sequence). The CDR3 here is CASTRVGSTDTQYF. In DNA, the CDR3 is TGTGCCAGCACGCGAGTTGGGAGCACAGATACGCAGTATTTT.

The chain uses TRBV5-6 and TRBJ2-3; D assignment may be TRBD1 or TRBD2 (5 bases each). The length of the CDR3 is 15 residues. The V gene lost 4 bases and the J gene lost 2 bases, with 14 bases spanning the gap. Germline V gives CDR1 SGHDT, CDR2 YYEEEE. CDR3 nucleotide sequence: TGTGCCAGCAGCCTCGGGGTTGGGGCCACAGATACGCAGTATTTT. Translating gives CASSLGVGATDTQYF.

This clonotype was seen just once. A much more abundant neighbour one base away suggests this may be a read error. The gene calls are TRBV5-4 and TRBJ2-1; 10 bases are shared with TRBD1. Germline V gives CDR1 SGHNT, CDR2 YYREEE (reference sequence). CDR3 length equals 15 residues. The DNA of the CDR3 is TGTGCCAGCACCACGACAGGGGGCTCCTACAATGAGCAGTCCTTC. Its protein is CASTTTGGSYNEQSF.

This clonotype was counted only a few times. The chain couples TRBV5-1 to TRBJ2-2; no clear D gene. CDR1 is SGHRS, CDR2 YFSETQ, per germline. This CDR3 is 15 amino acids long. The V and J ends lost 1 base and 1 base respectively, with 8 bases between them. The CDR3 DNA reads as TGCGCCAGCAGCTTGCGGACGGGGAACACCGGGGAGCTGTTTTTT. This gives the protein CASSLRTGNTGELFF.

This clonotype was counted ten times or more. The chain carries TRBV11-2 and TRBJ2-3, with TRBD2 as a possible D gene (6 bases). Trimming shortened V by 7 bases and J by 3 bases, and 20 bases separated the two germline ends. The CDR3 is made up of 16 amino acids. From germline, CDR1 is SGHAT and CDR2 FQNNGV. The CDR3 DNA reads as TGTGCCAGCAACGCGGGGTATGGGTCTGCAACAGATACGCAGTATTTT. This sequence encodes CASNAGYGSATDTQYF.

Ten or more counts support this clonotype. The chain carries TRBV7-9 and TRBJ2-7; 7 nucleotides line up with TRBD2. The CDR3 is 14 residues long. J lost 2 bases, V lost 1 base, and 2 bases had no gene match. Germline V gives CDR1 SEHNR, CDR2 FQNEAQ (reference sequence). CDR3 sequence: CASSLGGGTYEQYF. The CDR3 nucleotides read TGTGCCAGCAGCTTAGGCGGGGGAACCTACGAGCAGTACTTC.

The chain joins TRBV7-3 to TRBJ2-1; a weak D match, TRBD2 (5 bases). Trimming pared 3 bases from V and 9 bases from J, leaving 15 bases between. The CDR3 is 14 residues long. Germline CDR1 is SGHTA and CDR2 is FQGTGA. CDR3 nucleotide sequence: TGTGCCAGCAGCTTTGATGGAACAAGCGGTGAGCAGTTCTTC. Amino acid sequence: CASSFDGTSGEQFF.

In its sample, this clonotype was seen a few times. This chain connects TRBV7-9 to TRBJ2-3; no firm D call. Germline V gives CDR1 SEHNR, CDR2 FQNEAQ (reference sequence). V lost 1 base, J lost 0 bases, and 11 bases lay in between. The CDR3 is made up of 16 amino acids. In nucleotides, the CDR3 is TGTGCCAGCAGCTTAGGGAATAGCCCTAGCACAGATACGCAGTATTTT. As protein: CASSLGNSPSTDTQYF.

V and J are TRBV30 and TRBJ2-1; D may be TRBD2 (6 bases). This CDR3 comprises 14 residues. CDR1 is GTSNPN, CDR2 SVGIG, per germline (reference sequence). V dropped 7 bases and J dropped 3 bases, with 16 bases sitting between them. CDR3 loop: CALSGDQSYNEQFF. CDR3 DNA sequence: TGTGCCTTGTCGGGGGACCAAAGCTACAATGAGCAGTTCTTC.